The T cell receptor (beta chain) described here comes from a study of blood T cell repertoires in COVID-19. Authors' data handling: Nucleated cell counts were estimated from reference gene primer amplification. This table comes from immunoSEQ multiplex PCR, and its TCRdb copy is limited to in-frame clones, with some not included. Clonal size and the V and J genes are those of that table, whereas D and trimming came from the DNA. Among about 200,000 clones, about 90% were seen once, and the ten largest hold about 1.7%. This CDR3 spans 12 amino acids. Sequenced sample: peripheral blood. V is TRBV12-3 or TRBV12-4 and J is TRBJ2-1, with TRBD2 matching over 9 bases. This clonotype originated in a man in his late teens or twenties with active or convalescent COVID-19. CDR3 DNA: TGTGCAGGGCGGGAGGGATACAATGAGCAGTTCTTC. It yields the protein CAGREGYNEQFF.